This is a list of T cell receptor beta chains from one sample in a study of metastatic and nonmetastatic thyroid tumors. TCRdb re-called the PCR reads with MiXCR. This table has under 95,000 clones, around 7.8% appearing once. Sequenced material: blood. The origin of the receptors is a female donor with papillary thyroid cancer or a benign thyroid nodule (not recorded which). Some clones in this sample may be carry-over from other donors' samples. Both conserved end residues are part of each CDR3. D genes are given only for firm matches. Where a row states a size, it is once, few, many or the class of an expanded clone; other rows omit it.

clone_size j_call d_call v_call cdr3_aa cdr3_nt
many TRBJ1-4 . TRBV20-1 CSATGHIDEKLFF TGCAGTGCCACCGGACATATTGATGAAAAACTGTTTTTT
many TRBJ2-7 . TRBV2 CASELGEFDEQYF TGTGCCAGCGAACTAGGGGAGTTCGACGAGCAGTACTTC
many TRBJ2-7 . TRBV6-1 CASSDSLDTVYEQYF TGTGCCAGCAGTGATTCACTAGATACTGTCTACGAGCAGTACTTC
. TRBJ1-2 . TRBV6-1 CASTKDREYGYTF TGTGCCAGCACAAAGGACAGAGAGTATGGCTACACCTTC
few TRBJ1-4 . TRBV28 CASSLEEKLFF TGTGCCAGCAGCTTGGAGGAAAAACTGTTTTTT
many TRBJ2-5 TRBD1 TRBV5-1 CASSSTDRGETQYF TGCGCCAGCAGCTCAACGGACAGGGGAGAGACCCAGTACTTC
many TRBJ2-5 . TRBV6-6 CASSYVRGQETQYF TGTGCCAGCAGTTACGTAAGGGGGCAAGAGACCCAGTACTTC
. TRBJ1-2 . TRBV11-2 CASSPTDLASYYGYTF TGCGCCAGCAGCCCGACCGATTTGGCCAGCTACTACGGCTACACCTTC
many TRBJ2-6 . TRBV30 CAWSAGNSLTGANVLTF TGTGCCTGGAGTGCAGGGAACTCCCTCACTGGGGCCAACGTCCTGACTTTC
many TRBJ2-7 TRBD1 TRBV6-2/TRBV6-3 CASRARDSAPRGQYF TGTGCCAGCAGGGCCCGGGACAGCGCGCCTAGAGGGCAGTACTTC
few TRBJ2-3 TRBD1 TRBV7-3 CASSLAGQGADTQYF TGTGCCAGCAGCTTGGCGGGACAGGGGGCGGATACGCAGTATTTT
many TRBJ1-1 TRBD1 TRBV5-1 CASSPGQSFVNTEAFF TGCGCCAGCAGCCCGGGACAGAGTTTTGTGAACACTGAAGCTTTCTTT
many TRBJ1-2 . TRBV4-1 CASSQEFGQGVPYGYTF TGCGCCAGCAGCCAAGAGTTTGGGCAGGGAGTACCCTATGGCTACACCTTC
many TRBJ2-1 TRBD2 TRBV11-2 CASSLVAGGYNEQFF TGTGCCAGCAGCTTAGTAGCCGGGGGGTACAATGAGCAGTTCTTC
many TRBJ1-2 . TRBV9 CASSVGRWGATGYTF TGTGCCAGCAGCGTAGGTCGTTGGGGGGCGACTGGCTACACCTTC
many TRBJ2-2 . TRBV18 CASSPPKTGGTGELFF TGTGCCAGCTCACCACCGAAAACAGGAGGAACCGGGGAGCTGTTTTTT
. TRBJ1-1 . TRBV29-1 CSVLLQQESTEAFF TGCAGCGTCCTTTTACAACAGGAGAGCACTGAAGCTTTCTTT
many TRBJ1-5 . TRBV2 CASRVRMGQPQHF TGTGCCAGCCGTGTGAGGATGGGACAGCCCCAGCATTTT
few TRBJ1-1 TRBD1 TRBV18 CASSPPRTGANTEAFF TGTGCCAGCTCACCACCGCGGACAGGGGCAAACACTGAAGCTTTCTTT
many TRBJ2-1 TRBD2 TRBV6-1 CASRPGGVESNEQFF TGTGCCAGCAGGCCCGGGGGGGTAGAATCGAATGAGCAGTTCTTC
many TRBJ1-1 TRBD1 TRBV20-1 CSADRGRMTEAFF TGCAGTGCTGATAGGGGGCGCATGACTGAAGCTTTCTTT